The source of this TCR beta chain is a study of cytomegalovirus exposure and HLA in healthy donors. The overall study: Earlier, 150 million to 200 million T cells were analyzed, and fewer than 120 million unique TCR beta sequences were found among them.

CDR3 length equals 14 residues. In germline, CDR1 is LGHNA, CDR2 YNFKEQ. V shed 10 bases and J 5 bases; nucleotides not matched to a gene: 14. 13 Jbeta primers and 60 Vbeta primers were used for the PCR. Sequencing was performed with immunoSEQ multiplex PCR; in TCRdb, only in-frame clones are kept and a portion is missing. The ten top clones account for about 2.3%, within a sample of around 48,000 clones. Study findings and constraints: Sequencing depth across donors, presence/absence analyses assumed, was roughly uniform.

With regard to this clone: What it recognizes is unknown.

The source material was PBMCs. This rearrangement joins TRBV4-2 to TRBJ2-7; TRBD1 aligns across 7 bases. The sequence was obtained from a female donor in good health and CMV-seronegative. The CDR3 loop is CATAQGDGPNEQYF. The CDR3 DNA is TGTGCCACAGCCCAGGGGGACGGACCTAACGAGCAGTACTTC.